Below, 27 T cell receptor beta chains from the same sample are listed, as sequenced in a study of shared clonotypes between healthy human individuals. Generated by immunoSEQ multiplex PCR, the TCRdb table keeps only in-frame clones and is missing some. Among some 2 million clones listed, approximately 95% were seen once. Sequenced: naive CD4+ T cells sorted from blood. Indicated subset: CD45RA+ positively selected. These receptors came from a man in his late teens or twenties in good health.

The V and J genes are TRBV6-6 and TRBJ1-2; no reliable D call. Trimming pared 4 bases from V and 8 bases from J, leaving 8 bases between. Germline V gene data show CDR1 as MNHNY and CDR2 as SVGAGI (reference sequence). This CDR3 region has 11 residues. This chain's CDR3 is CASSSIQGYTF. The CDR3 nucleotides read TGTGCCAGCAGTTCTATACAGGGCTACACCTTC.

A note on this clone: No conserved phenylalanine or tryptophan is present at the end of the CDR3, so a read error is the likely explanation. The limits of the CDR3 on the DNA are not certain, so only TCRdb's listed CDR3 is given. V usage is TRBV11-2 and J usage is TRBJ2-7; the table calls TRBD1, which could not be checked here. CDR1 and CDR2 from the germline V gene are SGHAT and FQNNGV. The CDR3 is made up of 13 amino acids, end residues included. CDR3 residues: CASSPTGQGLIRL.

This clone was counted once. Other DNA sequences in this sample translate to the same CDR3. The chain uses TRBV11-2 and TRBJ1-3; D not resolved. Between the trimmed V and J ends, which lost 1 base and 2 bases, there was a span of 6 bases. CDR3 length: 14 amino acids. Germline V lookup: CDR1 SGHAT, CDR2 FQNNGV. In DNA form, the CDR3 reads TGTGCCAGCAGCTTAGGGTCTACTGGAAACACCATATATTTT. Its protein product is CASSLGSTGNTIYF.

V is TRBV11-2 and J is TRBJ2-5; 8 bases map to TRBD1. Germline values: CDR1 SGHAT, CDR2 FQNNGV. V shed 1 base and J 4 bases; nucleotides not matched to a gene: 5. This CDR3 region has 15 residues. CDR3 coding DNA: TGTGCCAGCAGCTTAGGGGACAGGAATAGAGAGACCCAGTACTTC. This sequence encodes CASSLGDRNRETQYF.

J is TRBJ2-1 and V is TRBV5-6; no definite D call. The CDR3 length is 15 residues. CDR1 SGHDT and CDR2 YYEEEE come from the germline V gene. Trimming took off 1 base at V and 1 base at J, with 9 bases between the two ends. The CDR3 spells CASSLIGPSYNEQFF. CDR3 nucleotides: TGTGCCAGCAGCTTGATTGGGCCTTCCTACAATGAGCAGTTCTTC.

The rearrangement joins TRBV11-3 to TRBJ2-1; no firm D call. The germline V gene has CDR1 SGHNT and CDR2 YENEEA. This CDR3 region has 12 residues. Trimming removed 8 bases at V and 5 bases at J, with 10 bases between. CDR3 in amino acids: CASAARDNEQFF. Written as DNA, the CDR3 is TGTGCCAGCGCGGCCCGGGACAATGAGCAGTTCTTC.

The J gene is TRBJ2-7, the V gene TRBV6-6, with 12 bases that match TRBD2. This CDR3 comprises 13 residues. Looked up from germline, CDR1 is MNHNY and CDR2 is SVGAGI (reference sequence). V shed 4 bases, J shed 12 bases, and the junction held 7 bases outside the gene matches. CDR3 region: CASSFLAGGDWYF. The DNA for the CDR3 is TGTGCCAGCAGTTTCCTAGCGGGAGGGGATTGGTACTTC.

The rearrangement links TRBV6-6 to TRBJ1-6; a weak D match, TRBD1 (5 bases). The CDR3 has 15 residues. Between the trimmed V and J ends, which lost 2 bases and 9 bases, there was a span of 14 bases. Germline values: CDR1 MNHNY, CDR2 SVGAGI (reference sequence). The CDR3 sequence is CASSYRSREVSPLHF. The CDR3 DNA reads as TGTGCCAGCAGTTACAGGAGCAGGGAAGTTTCACCCCTCCACTTT.

As regards this clone: This sample includes further DNA sequences coding for the same CDR3. The chain employs TRBV6-5 and TRBJ2-7; 7 bases are shared with TRBD1. The CDR3 length is 14 residues. Germline values: CDR1 MNHEY, CDR2 SVGAGI. V was pared by 6 bases and J by 5 bases, with 10 bases of the junction left unmatched. In nucleotides, the CDR3 is TGTGCCAGCAGCCGAACAGGGGCGCGCCACGAGCAGTACTTC. It is translated as CASSRTGARHEQYF.

This chain links TRBV2 with TRBJ2-7, with 9 bases fitting TRBD1. V shed 5 bases, J shed 0 bases, and the junction held 5 bases outside the gene matches. The CDR3 is made up of 15 amino acids. CDR1 is SNHLY and CDR2 is FYNNEI in the germline V gene. CDR3 sequence: CASSSTGGASYEQYF. DNA of the CDR3: TGTGCCAGCAGTTCGACAGGGGGAGCCTCCTACGAGCAGTACTTC.

The chain uses TRBV9 and TRBJ1-2; a weak D match, TRBD1 (5 bases). Germline-derived CDR1 and CDR2 are SGDLS and YYNGEE. V was clipped by 4 bases and J by 4 bases, with 14 bases between them. The CDR3 is 14 residues long. The CDR3 nucleotides read TGTGCCAGCAGCCTTAGTGGGGGGACCTATGGCTACACCTTC. Translated, it gives CASSLSGGTYGYTF.

The gene calls are TRBV30 and TRBJ2-7; possible D gene TRBD1, 5 bases. The length of the CDR3 is 14 residues. Trimming pared 0 bases from V and 5 bases from J, leaving 14 bases between. Germline CDR1 is GTSNPN and CDR2 is SVGIG (reference sequence). The CDR3 loop reads CAWSVLAGNDEQYF. As DNA, the CDR3 is TGTGCCTGGAGTGTACTGGCAGGGAATGACGAGCAGTACTTC.

This sequence joins TRBV11-3 and TRBJ2-4; the D gene is possibly TRBD1 (7 bases). The V end lost 0 bases, the J end lost 0 bases, and 15 bases lay between the germline ends. The CDR3 totals 18 residues. Germline V CDR1 and CDR2: SGHNT, YENEEA. The CDR3 DNA reads as TGTGCCAGCAGCTTAGATATTGCGGGACAGATAGCCAAAAACATTCAGTACTTC. Translation gives CASSLDIAGQIAKNIQYF.

The rearrangement uses TRBV18 and TRBJ2-2; D is uncertain. In germline, CDR1 is KGHSH, CDR2 LQKENI. This CDR3 spans 16 amino acids. Trimming removed 0 bases from V and 0 bases from J, with 8 bases in between. The CDR3 DNA reads TGTGCCAGCTCACCACCGGGCAGCTCGAACACCGGGGAGCTGTTTTTT. Encoded protein: CASSPPGSSNTGELFF.

The gene calls are TRBV5-1 and TRBJ2-7, with TRBD1 matching over 9 bases. Germline V gene lookup returns CDR1 SGHRS and CDR2 YFSETQ. This CDR3 comprises 15 residues. The V gene end was trimmed by 4 bases and the J gene end by 6 bases; junction bases not matched to a gene: 11. CDR3: CASSETGGNTAEQYF. The DNA for the CDR3 is TGCGCCAGCAGCGAAACAGGGGGCAATACAGCCGAGCAGTACTTC.

This rearrangement joins TRBV6-6 to TRBJ2-1; D is possibly TRBD2 (5 bases). Germline V gives CDR1 MNHNY, CDR2 SVGAGI (reference sequence). V was shortened by 5 bases and J by 6 bases, with 20 bases between the two germline ends. This CDR3 spans 16 amino acids. This CDR3 is CASSPTGNRATNEQFF. In DNA, the CDR3 is TGTGCCAGCAGTCCCACGGGGAACCGGGCAACCAATGAGCAGTTCTTC.

The gene calls are TRBV25-1 and TRBJ2-6; D may be TRBD2 (5 bases). Germline loops: CDR1 MGHDK, CDR2 SYGVNS. V lost 3 bases to trimming and J lost 3 bases, with 12 bases between them. This CDR3 has 16 residues. The CDR3 sequence: CASSDPKRDGANVLTF. CDR3 coding DNA: TGTGCCAGCAGTGACCCGAAGAGGGATGGGGCCAACGTCCTGACTTTC.

The chain joins TRBV11-2 to TRBJ2-3; D gene uncertain. The CDR3 is made up of 17 amino acids. Per the germline V gene, CDR1 is SGHAT and CDR2 is FQNNGV. V lost 1 base and J lost 4, with 18 bases in between. Written as DNA, the CDR3 is TGTGCCAGCAGCTTAGGAGCGCAGGCCGGGTTAGCAGATACGCAGTATTTT. Translated, it gives CASSLGAQAGLADTQYF.

About this clone: Just one base apart from a much larger clone, this may be a read error. The V and J genes are TRBV5-1 and TRBJ1-2, with 7 bases lining up with TRBD1. The V gene end was trimmed by 4 bases and the J gene end by 6 bases; junction bases not matched to a gene: 6. Germline lookup yields CDR1 SGHRS and CDR2 YFSETQ. This CDR3 contains 13 residues. The CDR3 reads CASSPSTGNGYTF. CDR3 nucleotides: TGCGCCAGCAGCCCCTCGACAGGGAATGGCTACACCTTC.

The rearrangement links TRBV5-1 to TRBJ2-1; the D is unclear. CDR1 and CDR2 (germline): SGHRS, YFSETQ. The ends were cut back, 0 bases at V and 1 base at J, with 11 bases in the middle. This CDR3 spans 16 amino acids. The CDR3 DNA reads TGCGCCAGCAGCTTGGATGAAGCTTCGTCCTACAATGAGCAGTTCTTC. Translation gives CASSLDEASSYNEQFF.

This chain joins TRBV7-2 and TRBJ1-6, with D maybe TRBD1 (6 bases). The ends were cut back, 6 bases at V and 13 bases at J, with 19 bases in the middle. The CDR3 spans 14 residues. Germline V gene sequence: CDR1 SGHTA, CDR2 FQGNSA. CDR3 sequence reads: CASRKNRVGDPLHF. DNA for the CDR3: TGTGCCAGCAGGAAGAACAGGGTGGGGGATCCCCTCCACTTT.

This clone has only one observation. This chain connects TRBV4-3 to TRBJ2-2, with D possibly matching TRBD2 (6 bases). The germline V and J ends were trimmed by 0 bases and 6 bases, with 14 bases remaining between them. The CDR3 sequence is 16 residues long. Germline lookup yields CDR1 LGHNA and CDR2 YSLEER. As DNA, the CDR3 is TGCGCCAGCAGCCAAGAAGGAGGGCCCCCGTCCGGGGAGCTGTTTTTT. Translated, it gives CASSQEGGPPSGELFF.

The chain uses TRBV2 and TRBJ1-5; D gene unclear. The CDR3 length is 14 residues. V was cut by 5 bases and J by 7 bases, with 15 bases left in between. Germline CDR1 SNHLY, CDR2 FYNNEI. Written as DNA, the CDR3 is TGTGCCAGCAGTCCCCCGAGTATCGGGCAGCCCCAGCATTTT. It specifies CASSPPSIGQPQHF.

The chain is built from TRBV18 and TRBJ1-5; 9 bases fit TRBD1. Looked up from germline, CDR1 is KGHSH and CDR2 is LQKENI. This CDR3 has 14 amino acids. J was trimmed by 7 bases and V by 3 bases; bases with no gene match: 4. The CDR3 nucleotides are TGTGCCAGCTCACCGACAGGGGGGTTACAGCCCCAGCATTTT. As protein: CASSPTGGLQPQHF. The whole variable domain, filled in from reference TRBV18 and TRBJ1-5, reads NAGVMQNPRHLVRRRGQEARLRCSPMKGHSHVYWYRQLPEEGLKFMVYLQKENIIDESGMPKERFSAEFPKEGPSILRIQQVVRGDSAAYFCASSPTGGLQPQHFGDGTRLSIL.

This chain uses TRBV18 with TRBJ2-7, with 7 bases matching TRBD1. The CDR3 is 16 amino acids. Germline loops: CDR1 KGHSH, CDR2 LQKENI. V dropped 3 bases and J dropped 2; count of bases not matched to a gene: 10. The CDR3: CASSPQTGVGPYEQYF. The CDR3 bases are TGTGCCAGCTCACCTCAAACAGGGGTGGGCCCCTACGAGCAGTACTTC.

The chain joins TRBV28 to TRBJ1-2; D is unresolved. The CDR3 totals 14 residues. Germline V lookup: CDR1 MDHEN, CDR2 SYDVKM. The V gene lost 5 bases and the J gene lost 2 bases, with 12 bases spanning the gap. The CDR3 loop is CASSPRGRNYGYTF. CDR3 nucleotide sequence: TGTGCCAGCAGTCCCCGAGGGCGGAACTATGGCTACACCTTC.

This sequence joins TRBV7-2 and TRBJ2-5; no reliable D call. V was cut by 1 base and J by 6 bases, with 15 bases left in between. The V gene's germline CDR1 is SGHTA and CDR2 FQGNSA. The CDR3 runs 15 residues. The CDR3 DNA reads TGTGCCAGCAGCTTAGGCGGCGGCGAGACAAAGACCCAGTACTTC. Protein sequence: CASSLGGGETKTQYF.